These T cell receptor beta chains were read from a single sample in a study of T cell responses to AZD1222 COVID-19 vaccine. The assay was immunoSEQ multiplex PCR, and TCRdb's table has in-frame clones only and misses some. The data show 100,000 or so clones, with just over 90% seen just once and 11% held by the top ten. The sample consisted of peripheral blood, taken 28 days after the second AZD1222 dose. The receptor set was obtained from an adult who received the AZD1222 COVID-19 vaccine. CDR3s include the opening cysteine and the closing phenylalanine or tryptophan. The D gene is left open where the match is weak. Clone sizes are given selectively: once, few, many, or a class where the clone is expanded.

size	V	J	D	CDR3	DNA
-	TRBV29-1	TRBJ1-3	-	CSVEGGPGNTIYF	TGCAGCGTCGAGGGAGGACCTGGAAACACCATATATTTT
-	TRBV30	TRBJ1-5	-	CAWSVGSNQPQHF	TGTGCCTGGAGTGTGGGGAGTAATCAGCCCCAGCATTTT
-	TRBV28	TRBJ1-2	-	CASSLMGHAPDGYTF	TGTGCCAGCAGTTTAATGGGACACGCTCCCGATGGCTACACCTTC
-	TRBV5-1	TRBJ2-2	-	CASLGSVDTGELFF	TGCGCCAGCTTGGGGTCGGTGGACACCGGGGAGCTGTTTTTT
-	TRBV14	TRBJ2-7	-	CASSTYGRVVHEQYF	TGTGCCAGCTCGACCTATGGCAGGGTCGTCCACGAGCAGTACTTC
-	TRBV7-3	TRBJ2-5	TRBD2	CASSPGLAGGVGETQYF	TGTGCCAGCAGCCCGGGACTCGCGGGGGGGGTAGGAGAGACCCAGTACTTC
-	TRBV20-1	TRBJ1-2	-	CSAGPGGYTF	TGCAGTGCTGGGCCGGGTGGCTACACCTTC
-	TRBV27	TRBJ1-5	-	CASSSFSSNQPQHF	TGTGCCAGCAGTTCATTCAGTAGCAATCAGCCCCAGCATTTT
-	TRBV19	TRBJ2-5	-	CASARYGIGIQETQYF	TGTGCCAGTGCCCGATACGGAATAGGGATTCAAGAGACCCAGTACTTC
-	TRBV18	TRBJ2-1	TRBD2	CASSPSGVYNEQFF	TGTGCCAGCTCACCTAGCGGGGTATACAATGAGCAGTTCTTC
-	TRBV5-4	TRBJ1-3	-	CASGSGADTFSGNTIYF	TGTGCCAGCGGCTCAGGGGCCGACACTTTCTCTGGAAACACCATATATTTT
-	TRBV6-5	TRBJ2-1	-	CASSYSAGAEQFF	TGTGCCAGCAGTTACTCAGCCGGAGCTGAGCAGTTCTTC
-	TRBV5-1	TRBJ2-1	-	CASSSGLDNEQFF	TGCGCCAGCAGCTCGGGACTTGACAATGAGCAGTTCTTC
-	TRBV7-6	TRBJ2-7	-	CASSQTGPEQYF	TGTGCCAGCAGCCAGACAGGCCCTGAGCAGTACTTC
-	TRBV25-1	TRBJ2-2	-	CASSEFRDTGELFF	TGTGCCAGCAGTGAATTCAGGGATACCGGGGAGCTGTTTTTT
-	TRBV29-1	TRBJ1-1	TRBD1	CSVQRTTGGVEAFF	TGCAGCGTTCAACGAACTACAGGGGGGGTTGAAGCTTTCTTT
-	TRBV4-1	TRBJ1-4	-	CASSQSATNEKLFF	TGCGCCAGCAGCCAGTCCGCAACTAATGAAAAACTGTTTTTT
-	TRBV18	TRBJ1-1	-	CASSPFDTYTEAFF	TGTGCCAGCTCACCTTTCGACACGTACACTGAAGCTTTCTTT
-	TRBV7-9	TRBJ1-1	TRBD1	CASRRTGGENTEAFF	TGTGCCAGCAGGCGAACAGGGGGGGAGAACACTGAAGCTTTCTTT
-	TRBV9	TRBJ2-5	TRBD1	CASSVGTGYFETQYF	TGTGCCAGCAGCGTCGGGACAGGTTATTTCGAGACCCAGTACTTC
-	TRBV10-3	TRBJ2-7	TRBD2	CAISGLAGVSNEQYF	TGTGCCATCAGTGGACTAGCGGGAGTAAGTAACGAGCAGTACTTC
-	TRBV13	TRBJ2-1	-	CASSLYRGRKDQFF	TGTGCCAGCAGCTTATATCGCGGGCGGAAGGACCAGTTCTTC
-	TRBV5-1	TRBJ1-1	-	CASSLQSLNTEAFF	TGCGCCAGCAGCTTGCAGTCACTCAACACTGAAGCTTTCTTT
-	TRBV3-1/TRBV3-2	TRBJ1-1	TRBD1	CASSQDPGQGVLNTEAFF	TGTGCCAGCAGCCAAGATCCGGGACAGGGGGTTTTGAACACTGAAGCTTTCTTT
-	TRBV5-4	TRBJ1-2	TRBD1	CASSLKTGDYGYTF	TGTGCCAGCAGCCTCAAGACAGGGGACTATGGCTACACCTTC
-	TRBV20-1	TRBJ2-1	-	CSAPIYNEQFF	TGCAGTGCTCCAATCTACAATGAGCAGTTCTTC
-	TRBV7-2	TRBJ2-1	-	CASSTPSVNEQFF	TGTGCCAGCAGCACACCCAGCGTGAATGAGCAGTTCTTC
-	TRBV10-1	TRBJ2-1	-	CASSEGGTPYNEQFF	TGCGCCAGCAGTGAAGGGGGGACACCCTACAATGAGCAGTTCTTC
-	TRBV24-1	TRBJ1-2	TRBD1	CATSVTGGYGYTF	TGTGCCACCAGTGTCACAGGGGGGTATGGCTACACCTTC
-	TRBV18	TRBJ2-1	-	CASSHITGLLEMSEFF	TGTGCCAGCTCACATATCACAGGGTTACTGGAAATGAGCGAGTTCTTC
few	TRBV11-2	TRBJ2-3	TRBD1	CASSRQQGAVTDTQYF	TGTGCCAGCAGCAGACAACAGGGGGCAGTTACAGATACGCAGTATTTT
-	TRBV18	TRBJ1-5	-	CASSESGDDQPQHF	TGTGCCAGCTCGGAGTCGGGAGACGATCAGCCCCAGCATTTT
-	TRBV12-5	TRBJ1-5	TRBD1	CASGTGQGDQPQHF	TGTGCTAGTGGTACGGGACAGGGGGATCAGCCCCAGCATTTT
-	TRBV11-3	TRBJ1-5	-	CASSFGVSNQPQHF	TGTGCCAGCAGCTTCGGAGTTAGCAATCAGCCCCAGCATTTT
-	TRBV6-5	TRBJ2-2	TRBD2	CASRRRGDTGELFF	TGTGCCAGCAGGAGGCGGGGGGACACCGGGGAGCTGTTTTTT
-	TRBV18	TRBJ2-2	-	CASSPPLTVSTGELFF	TGTGCCAGCTCACCACCATTAACAGTCTCCACCGGGGAGCTGTTTTTT
-	TRBV5-1	TRBJ1-1	-	CASRRDSTEAFF	TGCGCCAGCAGGCGGGATTCCACTGAAGCTTTCTTT
-	TRBV6-5	TRBJ1-3	-	CASRTDSGNTIYF	TGTGCCAGCAGGACAGACAGCGGGAACACCATATATTTT
-	TRBV7-8	TRBJ2-1	TRBD1	CASSVTGFTYNEQFF	TGTGCCAGCAGCGTGACAGGGTTTACCTACAATGAGCAGTTCTTC
-	TRBV10-3	TRBJ2-7	-	CAIGQDAYEQYF	TGTGCCATCGGGCAGGACGCCTACGAGCAGTACTTC